Listed below are T cell receptor beta chains from one sample, sequenced in a study of blood T cell repertoires in COVID-19. Sequencing was performed with immunoSEQ multiplex PCR; in TCRdb, only in-frame clones are kept and a portion is missing. The sample records about 90,000 clones, about three quarters being singletons. Sequencing was performed on peripheral blood. The origin of the receptors is a woman older than 75 with acute or convalescent COVID-19. CDR3s include the opening cysteine and the closing phenylalanine or tryptophan. The order of the fields is J gene, V gene, clone size, D gene, CDR3 protein, CDR3 DNA. A D gene is named only where the DNA matches it firmly. Part of the rows lack a size; the others show once, few, many or a class for expanded clones.

TRBJ1-1	TRBV7-9	NA	NA	CASSGALYKNTEAFF	TGTGCCAGCAGCGGGGCCCTCTACAAGAACACTGAAGCTTTCTTT
TRBJ1-2	TRBV6-6	NA	TRBD1	CASREQGAGGYTF	TGTGCCAGCAGGGAACAGGGGGCGGGTGGCTACACCTTC
TRBJ1-4	TRBV2	few	TRBD1	CASSEAGTGNEKLFF	TGTGCCAGCAGTGAAGCCGGGACAGGGAATGAAAAACTGTTTTTT
TRBJ2-6	TRBV24-1	few	NA	CATSDMQGSGANVLTF	TGTGCCACCAGTGATATGCAGGGTTCTGGGGCCAACGTCCTGACTTTC
TRBJ1-2	TRBV4-1	once	NA	CASSEQGFYGYTF	TGCGCCAGCAGCGAACAGGGTTTTTATGGCTACACCTTC
TRBJ1-4	TRBV5-1	NA	TRBD1	CASSLERGPTNEKLFF	TGCGCCAGCAGCTTGGAAAGGGGGCCAACTAATGAAAAACTGTTTTTT
TRBJ1-2	TRBV12-3/TRBV12-4	few	NA	CASAENYDYGYTF	TGTGCCAGCGCTGAGAACTATGACTATGGCTACACCTTC
TRBJ1-3	TRBV6-5	few	NA	CASRVGARGNTIYF	TGTGCCAGCAGAGTCGGTGCACGGGGAAACACCATATATTTT
TRBJ2-5	TRBV29-1	NA	NA	CSVEGVGVRVQETQYF	TGCAGCGTTGAAGGGGTAGGGGTCCGGGTTCAAGAGACCCAGTACTTC
TRBJ2-5	TRBV29-1	NA	NA	CSGRQQETQYF	TGCAGCGGTAGACAGCAAGAGACCCAGTACTTC
TRBJ2-5	TRBV30	NA	NA	CAWSRGAITLPDHF	TGTGCCTGGAGTCGGGGGGCTATTACGCTACCTGACCACTTC
TRBJ2-5	TRBV5-1	NA	TRBD1	CASSLVDRGLGAQYF	TGCGCCAGCAGCTTGGTGGACAGGGGGTTGGGGGCCCAGTACTTC
TRBJ1-5	TRBV1	NA	NA	CTSSQARGQPHKQPQHF	TGCACCAGCAGCCAAGCTAGGGGACAGCCCCATAAACAGCCCCAGCATTTT
TRBJ2-1	TRBV10-3	NA	TRBD1	CAINTGEMSYNEQFF	TGTGCCATCAACACAGGGGAGATGTCCTACAATGAGCAGTTCTTC
TRBJ2-7	TRBV7-2	NA	TRBD1	CASSLAPPWTGASYEQYF	TGTGCCAGCAGCTTAGCCCCACCGTGGACAGGGGCGTCCTACGAGCAGTACTTC
TRBJ2-5	TRBV7-2	NA	TRBD1	CASSRGGQGAGETQYF	TGTGCCAGCAGCCGCGGTGGCCAGGGGGCGGGAGAGACCCAGTACTTC
TRBJ1-6	TRBV7-3	few	NA	CASSLRSSYNSPLHF	TGTGCCAGCAGCTTACGTAGCTCCTATAATTCACCCCTCCACTTT
TRBJ2-5	TRBV6-2/TRBV6-3	NA	NA	CASSYSGLAGETQYF	TGTGCCAGCAGTTACTCCGGGCTAGCAGGAGAGACCCAGTACTTC
TRBJ2-7	TRBV6-1	NA	TRBD1	CASSEYRDRPYEQYF	TGTGCCAGCAGTGAATACCGGGACAGACCCTACGAGCAGTACTTC
TRBJ2-7	TRBV19	many	TRBD1	CASSMQSGTVYEQYF	TGTGCCAGTAGTATGCAATCGGGGACAGTCTACGAGCAGTACTTC
TRBJ2-2	TRBV24-1	NA	NA	CATSDSGQGNTGELFF	TGTGCCACCAGTGATTCCGGGCAGGGGAACACCGGGGAGCTGTTTTTT
TRBJ1-2	TRBV30	NA	NA	CAWSSSVGGYTF	TGTGCCTGGAGTAGCAGTGTGGGCGGCTACACCTTC
TRBJ1-1	TRBV6-5	few	NA	CASLTWNTEAFF	TGTGCCAGCTTGACTTGGAACACTGAAGCTTTCTTT
TRBJ1-2	TRBV5-4	few	NA	CASGDSTQGGYGYTF	TGTGCCAGCGGAGACAGTACCCAAGGGGGCTATGGCTACACCTTC
TRBJ2-1	TRBV20-1	NA	TRBD1	CSASPGGPANEQFF	TGCAGTGCTAGTCCAGGGGGCCCGGCCAATGAGCAGTTCTTC
TRBJ2-7	TRBV3-1/TRBV3-2	NA	NA	CASSQHRAHKEPHEQYF	TGTGCCAGCAGCCAACACCGTGCTCACAAGGAGCCCCACGAGCAGTACTTC
TRBJ2-1	TRBV6-5	NA	TRBD1	CASSRDRGSYNEQFF	TGTGCCAGCAGTCGAGACAGGGGGTCCTACAATGAGCAGTTCTTC
TRBJ1-1	TRBV18	NA	TRBD1	CASSRTGQGFDTEAFF	TGTGCCAGCTCACGGACGGGACAGGGTTTCGACACTGAAGCTTTCTTT
TRBJ1-2	TRBV6-2/TRBV6-3	NA	NA	CASSLLQGTNGYTF	TGTGCCAGCAGCCTCCTACAGGGAACGAATGGCTACACCTTC
TRBJ2-7	TRBV5-1	NA	TRBD1	CASSLAQTGDEQYF	TGCGCCAGCAGCTTGGCCCAGACAGGGGACGAGCAGTACTTC
TRBJ1-1	TRBV28	NA	TRBD1	CASSLGRQGATEAFF	TGTGCCAGCAGTTTAGGGAGACAGGGGGCCACTGAAGCTTTCTTT
TRBJ1-4	TRBV7-9	NA	TRBD1	CASSFAGQGGEKLFF	TGTGCCAGCAGCTTCGCCGGACAGGGAGGAGAAAAACTGTTTTTT